This TCR beta chain was observed in a study of graft-versus-host responses after intestinal transplantation (dated by TCRdb to the early 2020s). Regarding the complete study: The transplants that recipients received were multivisceral, liver-intestinal, or isolated intestinal. Of the 20 to 25 intestinal transplant recipients enrolled in the cohort, one of whom was a retransplant, 3 patients without pretransplant specimens were excluded. To identify alloreactive clones, pre-transplant mixed lymphocyte reaction products were sequenced and compared with unstimulated pre-transplant donor and recipient T cells. Samples from a few later patients were sequenced in-house on an Illumina MiSeq with MiXCR processing rather than by the commercial service. A peak of at least 4% donor T cells among recipient peripheral blood mononuclear cells was the definition used for donor T cell macrochimerism. After intestinal transplantation, graft-versus-host and host-versus-graft alloreactive T cell clones were followed in the graft, circulation and bone marrow using bulk TCR-beta CDR3 sequencing. Every recipient was given anti-thymocyte globulin induction, then maintenance tacrolimus and steroids for 2 to 4 years. The paper as a whole reports these results and caveats: In patients with donor T cell macrochimerism, the allografts had high GvH to HvG T cell clonal ratios. GvH clones turned up in recipient bone marrow, with some appearing earlier in ileal mucosa or blood, a pattern consistent with an intestinal mucosal origin. Early after transplant, declines in HvG clones were associated with peak levels of circulating GvH clones. The conclusions were limited by the relatively low number and heterogeneity of the intestinal transplant patients.

The sample's time point label is to be understood as: cells obtained before transplantation from donor or recipient. CD3+CD4+ and CD3+CD8+ populations were FACS-sorted from unstimulated pre-transplant donor and recipient cells taken from spleen or lymph nodes. As regards this clone: Its antigen remains unidentified. No clone much larger than this one lies a single base away; base qualities are absent.

The library was obtained by the immunoSEQ multiplex PCR assay. For most patients, genomic DNA was isolated with the Qiagen DNeasy Blood and Tissue Kit and shipped frozen to Adaptive Biotechnologies for TCR sequencing. For most patients, genomic DNA was subjected to high-throughput TCR-beta CDR3 sequencing by Adaptive Biotechnologies. The original methods were these. Adaptive's ImmunoSEQ software was the source of the TCR sequencing data for about 20 patients, while a few other patients were processed with MiXCR and VDJtools. To correct CD4 versus CD8 sorting errors, sequences present in both subsets at a frequency ratio below 5:1 were removed. CDR3 nucleotide sequences shared by donor and recipient were removed because the origin of these sequences could not be assigned. Alloreactive clones required at least 2-fold expansion over unstimulated cells and minimum CFSE-low frequency of 0.002% (template counts) or 0.001% (read counts). Clones were considered mappable if detected in sequenced pre-transplant spleen, lymph node, or MLR CFSE-low populations of the donor or recipient. The cumulative frequency of alloreactive clones was calculated as a percentage of all sequences, weighted by copy number. The immuneACCESS repertoire file appears here via TCRdb, limited to in-frame rearrangements. These files lack a portion of the clones; in checked studies, under half of the deficit traces to unresolved V genes, and the cause of the others is not known. V and J calls and clone size follow that table, whereas D and trimming were derived from the DNA. This sample comprises fewer than 95,000 clones, about 92% of them detected only once. The ten largest clones represent 2% to 2.5% of the sample.

CDR1 and CDR2, looked up from the germline V gene, are SGHVS and FQNEAQ. At the junction V is shortened by 2 bases and J by 5 bases, with 12 bases in between. The CDR3 runs 15 amino acids, cysteine and phenylalanine included. Just the 45-base CDR3 DNA is kept, in frame starting at base 1. The TCR sequence derives from a human donor who received an intestinal transplant. This sample comprised unstimulated CD8+ T cells sorted from spleen or lymph node cells, obtained before intestinal transplant. The chain is made from TRBV7-8 and TRBJ2-2; TRBD2 is perhaps the D gene, given 5 matching bases. Here the CDR3 is given as CASSLSTPGTGELFF. At the DNA level, the sequence is TGTGCCAGCAGCTTATCCACTCCGGGAACCGGGGAGCTGTTTTTT.